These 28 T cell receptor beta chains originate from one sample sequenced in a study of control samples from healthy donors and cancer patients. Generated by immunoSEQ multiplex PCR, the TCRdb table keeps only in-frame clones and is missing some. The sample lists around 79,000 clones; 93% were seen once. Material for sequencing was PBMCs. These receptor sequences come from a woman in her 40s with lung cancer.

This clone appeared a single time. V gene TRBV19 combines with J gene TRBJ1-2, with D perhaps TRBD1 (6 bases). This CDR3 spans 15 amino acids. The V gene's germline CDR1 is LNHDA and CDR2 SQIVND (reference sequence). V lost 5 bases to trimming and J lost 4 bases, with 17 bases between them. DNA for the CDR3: TGTGCCAGTAGTCAGATGGGGGGGCAGACCTATGGCTACACCTTC. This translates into CASSQMGGQTYGYTF.

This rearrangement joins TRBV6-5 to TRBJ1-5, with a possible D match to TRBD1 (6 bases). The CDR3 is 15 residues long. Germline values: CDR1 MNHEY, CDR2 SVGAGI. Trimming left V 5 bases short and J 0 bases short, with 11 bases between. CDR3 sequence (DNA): TGTGCCAGCAGTCGGACAGACAATAGCAATCAGCCCCAGCATTTT. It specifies CASSRTDNSNQPQHF.

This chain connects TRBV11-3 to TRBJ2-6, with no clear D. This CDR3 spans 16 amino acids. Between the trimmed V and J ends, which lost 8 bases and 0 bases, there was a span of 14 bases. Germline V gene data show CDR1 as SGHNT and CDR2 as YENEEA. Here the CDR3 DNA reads TGTGCCAGCTCGGGCGGCGCGTACTCTGGGGCCAACGTCCTGACTTTC. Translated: CASSGGAYSGANVLTF.

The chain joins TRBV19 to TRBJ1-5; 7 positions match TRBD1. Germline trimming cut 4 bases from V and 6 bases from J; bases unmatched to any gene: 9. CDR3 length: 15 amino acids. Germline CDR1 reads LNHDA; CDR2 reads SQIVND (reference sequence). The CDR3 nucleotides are TGTGCCAGTAGTACCACAGGGGCCATAGGTCAGCCCCAGCATTTT. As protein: CASSTTGAIGQPQHF.

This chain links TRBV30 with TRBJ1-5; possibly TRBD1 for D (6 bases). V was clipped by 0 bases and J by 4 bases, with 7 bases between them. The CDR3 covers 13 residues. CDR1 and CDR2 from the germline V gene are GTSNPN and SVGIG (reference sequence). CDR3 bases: TGTGCCTGGAGTGTACAGGGAAATCAGCCCCAGCATTTT. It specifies CAWSVQGNQPQHF. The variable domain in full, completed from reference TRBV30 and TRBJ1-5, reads SQTIHQWPATLVQPVGSPLSLECTVEGTSNPNLYWYRQAAGRGLQLLFYSVGIGQISSEVPQNLSASRPQDRQFILSSKKLLLSDSGFYLCAWSVQGNQPQHFGDGTRLSIL.

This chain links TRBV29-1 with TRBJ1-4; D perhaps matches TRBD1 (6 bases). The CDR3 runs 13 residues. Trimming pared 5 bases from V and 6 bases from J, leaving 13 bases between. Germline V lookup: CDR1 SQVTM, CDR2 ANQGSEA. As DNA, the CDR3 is TGCAGCGTTTACTGGAGGGGGGATGAAAAACTGTTTTTT. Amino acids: CSVYWRGDEKLFF. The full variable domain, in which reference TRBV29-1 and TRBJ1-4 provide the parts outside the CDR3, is SAVISQKPSRDICQRGTSLTIQCQVDSQVTMMFWYRQQPGQSLTLIATANQGSEATYESGFVIDKFPISRPNLTFSTLTVSNMSPEDSSIYLCSVYWRGDEKLFFGSGTQLSVL.

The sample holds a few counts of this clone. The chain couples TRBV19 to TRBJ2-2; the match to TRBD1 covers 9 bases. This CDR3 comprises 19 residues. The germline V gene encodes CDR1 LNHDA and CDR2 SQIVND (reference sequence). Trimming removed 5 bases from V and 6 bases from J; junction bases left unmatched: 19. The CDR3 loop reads CASSPVGQGRREMAGELFF. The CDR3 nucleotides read TGTGCCAGTAGTCCTGTTGGACAGGGGAGACGGGAAATGGCCGGGGAGCTGTTTTTT.

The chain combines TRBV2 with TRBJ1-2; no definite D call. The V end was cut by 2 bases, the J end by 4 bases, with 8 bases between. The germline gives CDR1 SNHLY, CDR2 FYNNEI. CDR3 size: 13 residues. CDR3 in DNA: TGTGCCAGCAGTGAAAATCCTGGCTATGGCTACACCTTC. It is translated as CASSENPGYGYTF.

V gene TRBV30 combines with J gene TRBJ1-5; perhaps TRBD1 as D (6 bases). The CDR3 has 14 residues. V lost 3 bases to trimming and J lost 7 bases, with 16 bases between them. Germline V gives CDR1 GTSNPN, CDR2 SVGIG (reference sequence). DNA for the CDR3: TGTGCCTGGAGCTATACAGGGAAAGGCCAGCCCCAGCATTTT. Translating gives CAWSYTGKGQPQHF.

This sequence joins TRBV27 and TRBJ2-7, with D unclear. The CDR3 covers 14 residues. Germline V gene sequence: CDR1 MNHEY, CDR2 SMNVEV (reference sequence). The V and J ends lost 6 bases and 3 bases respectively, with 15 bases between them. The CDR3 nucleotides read TGTGCCAGCAGCTCCCGTTTGGGCCTCTACGAGCAGTACTTC. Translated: CASSSRLGLYEQYF.

This CDR3 reads CASSSRDRGGETNEKLFF. The CDR3 nucleotides read TGTGCCAGCAGTTCTCGGGACAGGGGGGGGGAAACTAATGAAAAACTGTTTTTT. V and J are TRBV28 and TRBJ1-4, with TRBD1 identical over 11 bases. The CDR3 spans 18 residues. Looked up from germline, CDR1 is MDHEN and CDR2 is SYDVKM. Trimming took 4 bases from V and 1 from J; bases not matched to a gene: 8.

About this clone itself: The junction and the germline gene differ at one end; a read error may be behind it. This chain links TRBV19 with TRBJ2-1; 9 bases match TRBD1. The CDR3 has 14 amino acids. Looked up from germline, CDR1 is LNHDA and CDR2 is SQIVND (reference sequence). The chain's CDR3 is CASTRDRDYDEQFF. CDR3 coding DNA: TGTGCCAGTACCAGGGACAGGGACTACGATGAGCAGTTCTTC.

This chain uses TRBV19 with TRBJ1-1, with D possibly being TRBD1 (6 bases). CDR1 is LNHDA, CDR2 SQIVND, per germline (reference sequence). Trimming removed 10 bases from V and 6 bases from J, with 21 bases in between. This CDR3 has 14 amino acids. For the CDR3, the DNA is TGTGCCACCGGATTAAACAGGGATTACCCTGAAGCTTTCTTT. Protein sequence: CATGLNRDYPEAFF.

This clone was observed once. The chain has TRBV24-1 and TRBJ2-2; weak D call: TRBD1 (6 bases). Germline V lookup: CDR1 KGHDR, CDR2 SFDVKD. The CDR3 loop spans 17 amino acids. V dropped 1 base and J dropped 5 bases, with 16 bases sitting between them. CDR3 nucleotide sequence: TGTGCCACCAGTGATTTCGGTCGGACAGACGAGACCGGGGAGCTGTTTTTT. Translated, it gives CATSDFGRTDETGELFF.

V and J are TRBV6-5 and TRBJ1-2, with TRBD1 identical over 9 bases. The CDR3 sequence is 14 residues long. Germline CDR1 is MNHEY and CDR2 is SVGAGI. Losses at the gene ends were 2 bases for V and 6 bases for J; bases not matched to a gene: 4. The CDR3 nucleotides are TGTGCCAGCAGTTACCGGACAGGGGCAGATGGCTACACCTTC. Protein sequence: CASSYRTGADGYTF.

The CDR3 reads CASSFGPRGGYTF. CDR3 DNA sequence: TGTGCCAGCAGTTTTGGCCCCAGGGGCGGCTACACCTTC. The chain employs TRBV12-3 or TRBV12-4 and TRBJ1-2; perhaps TRBD1 as D (6 bases). The V gene lost 3 bases and the J gene lost 8 bases, with 13 bases spanning the gap. The length of the CDR3 is 13 residues.

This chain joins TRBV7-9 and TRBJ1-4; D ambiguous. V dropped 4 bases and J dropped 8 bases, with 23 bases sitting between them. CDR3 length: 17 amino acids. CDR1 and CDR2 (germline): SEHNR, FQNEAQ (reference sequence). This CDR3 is CASSSLTDPRAWEKLFF. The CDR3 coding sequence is TGTGCCAGCAGCTCCCTCACGGACCCAAGAGCATGGGAAAAACTGTTTTTT.

Written as DNA, the CDR3 is TGTGCCAGCTGTAGCGATAGCCTGGCCAAAAACATTCAGTACTTC. This translates into CASCSDSLAKNIQYF. The chain is built from TRBV2 and TRBJ2-4; tentatively, D is TRBD2 (5 bases). The CDR3 sequence is 15 residues long. CDR1 and CDR2 from the germline V gene are SNHLY and FYNNEI. V lost 8 bases and J lost 1, with 15 bases in between. Using reference TRBV2 and TRBJ2-4 for the parts outside the CDR3, the full variable domain is EPEVTQTPSHQVTQMGQEVILRCVPISNHLYFYWYRQILGQKVEFLVSFYNNEISEKSEIFDDQFSVERPDGSNFTLKIRSTKLEDSAMYFCASCSDSLAKNIQYFGAGTRLSVL.

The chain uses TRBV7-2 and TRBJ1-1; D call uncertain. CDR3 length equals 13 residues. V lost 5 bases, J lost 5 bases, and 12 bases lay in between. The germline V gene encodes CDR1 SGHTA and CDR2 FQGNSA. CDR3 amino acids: CASSPWGKTEAFF. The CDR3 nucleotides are TGTGCCAGCAGCCCCTGGGGTAAGACTGAAGCTTTCTTT.

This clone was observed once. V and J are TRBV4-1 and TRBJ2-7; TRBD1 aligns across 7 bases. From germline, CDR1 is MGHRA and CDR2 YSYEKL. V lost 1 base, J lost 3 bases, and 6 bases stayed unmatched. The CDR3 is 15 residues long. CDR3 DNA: TGCGCCAGCAGCCAAGCCATATACAGGGGCTACGAGCAGTACTTC. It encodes CASSQAIYRGYEQYF.

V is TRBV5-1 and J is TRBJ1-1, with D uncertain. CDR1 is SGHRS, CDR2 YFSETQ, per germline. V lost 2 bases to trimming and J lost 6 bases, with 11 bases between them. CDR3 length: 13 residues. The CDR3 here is CASSLSEEAEAFF. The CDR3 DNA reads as TGCGCCAGCAGCTTATCAGAGGAAGCTGAAGCTTTCTTT.

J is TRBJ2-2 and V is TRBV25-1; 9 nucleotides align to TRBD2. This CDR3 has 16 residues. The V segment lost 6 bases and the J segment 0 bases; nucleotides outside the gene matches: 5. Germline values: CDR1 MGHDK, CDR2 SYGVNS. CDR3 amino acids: CASRVAGVANTGELFF. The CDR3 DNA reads TGTGCCAGCAGGGTAGCGGGGGTCGCGAACACCGGGGAGCTGTTTTTT.

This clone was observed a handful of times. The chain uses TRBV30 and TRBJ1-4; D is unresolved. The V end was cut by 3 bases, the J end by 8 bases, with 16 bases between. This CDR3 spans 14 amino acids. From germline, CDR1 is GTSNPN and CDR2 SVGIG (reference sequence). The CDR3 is CAWSAPKGREKLFF. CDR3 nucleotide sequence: TGTGCCTGGAGCGCTCCGAAGGGTCGCGAAAAACTGTTTTTT.

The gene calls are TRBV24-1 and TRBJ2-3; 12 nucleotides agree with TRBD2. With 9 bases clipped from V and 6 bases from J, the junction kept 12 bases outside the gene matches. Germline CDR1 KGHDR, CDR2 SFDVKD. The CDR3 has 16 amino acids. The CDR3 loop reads CATRPLAGGPGDTQYF. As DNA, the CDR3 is TGTGCCACCCGTCCCCTAGCGGGGGGGCCGGGGGATACGCAGTATTTT.

As DNA, the CDR3 is TGTGCCAGCAGGTCATTTTACGGGGAGTGCTCACCCCTCCACTTT. Its translation is CASRSFYGECSPLHF. The chain employs TRBV21-1 and TRBJ1-6. TRBV21-1 is given as a pseudogene. The CDR3 has 15 residues.

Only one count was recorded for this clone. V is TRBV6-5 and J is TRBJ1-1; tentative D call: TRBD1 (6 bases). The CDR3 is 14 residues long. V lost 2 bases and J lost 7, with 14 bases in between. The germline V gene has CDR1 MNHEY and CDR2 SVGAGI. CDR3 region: CASSYDGAGVEAFF. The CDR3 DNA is TGTGCCAGCAGTTACGACGGGGCAGGGGTTGAAGCTTTCTTT.

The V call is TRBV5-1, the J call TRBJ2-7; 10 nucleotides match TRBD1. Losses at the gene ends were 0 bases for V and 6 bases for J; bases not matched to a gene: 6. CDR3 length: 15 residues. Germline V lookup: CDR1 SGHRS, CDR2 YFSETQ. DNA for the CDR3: TGCGCCAGCAGCTTGGCGACAGGGGGCGCTTCCGAGCAGTACTTC. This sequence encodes CASSLATGGASEQYF. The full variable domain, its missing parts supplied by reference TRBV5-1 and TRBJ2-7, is KAGVTQTPRYLIKTRGQQVTLSCSPISGHRSVSWYQQTPGQGLQFLFEYFSETQRNKGNFPGRFSGRQFSNSRSEMNVSTLELGDSALYLCASSLATGGASEQYFGPGTRLTVT.

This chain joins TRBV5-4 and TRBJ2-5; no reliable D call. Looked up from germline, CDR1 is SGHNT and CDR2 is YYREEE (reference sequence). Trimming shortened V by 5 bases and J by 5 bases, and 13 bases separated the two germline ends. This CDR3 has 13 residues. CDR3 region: CASRSPGGETQYF. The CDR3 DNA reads TGTGCCAGCAGGTCACCAGGTGGGGAGACCCAGTACTTC.